This section outlines one T cell receptor (beta chain) sequence together with its context. Repertoires were generated with immunoSEQ multiplex PCR, while TCRdb's copy carries only in-frame clones and drops some. The sample comprises around 150,000 clones, 85% to 90% of which are singletons, and over 3% rests with the top ten. The germline gives CDR1 MNHEY, CDR2 SMNVEV (reference sequence). The CDR3 length is 15 residues. After removal of 7 bases from V and 8 bases from J, the junction contained 13 bases not matched to a gene. The data derive from a study of cytomegalovirus exposure and HLA in healthy donors.

This TCR came from a woman under 30 in good health and CMV-seropositive. J is TRBJ1-2 and V is TRBV27; TRBD1 agrees at 10 bases. The specimen sequenced was PBMCs. CDR3 amino acids: CASTELGTGEGGYTF. The CDR3 bases are TGTGCCAGCACCGAACTCGGGACAGGGGAGGGCGGCTACACCTTC.